The TCR beta chain described here comes from a study of shared clonotypes between healthy human individuals. The count of this clone is one. The genomic DNA of each subset was split evenly across several immunoSEQ plates. Sorted-subset replicate PCR reactions contained approximately 190 ng DNA, corresponding to tens of thousands of T cell genomes. Sequencing used immunoSEQ multiplex PCR; TCRdb keeps in-frame clones, though not all of them. The sample consists of around 990,000 clones, approximately 80% of them appearing once. The receptor was derived from a man aged 18-30 years in good health. Some clones in this sample may be carry-over from other donors' samples. Sequences were obtained from memory CD4+ T cells from PBMCs. Subset here: CD45RA-negative fraction.

The CDR3 reads CASSPDSGDTQYF. The DNA for the CDR3 is TGTGCCAGCAGCCCCGATTCAGGCGATACGCAGTATTTT. This chain links TRBV9 with TRBJ2-3; D ambiguous. From germline, CDR1 is SGDLS and CDR2 YYNGEE. Deletions cut 4 bases from V and 6 bases from J, with 12 bases between. The CDR3 length is 13 residues. Combining the CDR3 with reference TRBV9 and TRBJ2-3 gives the whole variable domain DSGVTQTPKHLITATGQRVTLRCSPRSGDLSVYWYQQSLDQGLQFLIQYYNGEERAKGNILERFSAQQFPDLHSELNLSSLELGDSALYFCASSPDSGDTQYFGPGTRLTVL.